This T cell receptor beta chain was sequenced in a study of blood T cell repertoires in COVID-19. Study information: Both acute and convalescent COVID-19 samples were obtained from the United States, Italy and Spain. From T cells, B-cell-depleted T cells, or PBMCs came the material, which was cDNA or gDNA.

Original handling: Estimation of nucleated cell counts was performed using reference gene primer amplification. This table comes from immunoSEQ multiplex PCR, and its TCRdb copy is limited to in-frame clones, with some not included. V, J and clone size derive from that table, while D and trimming were established from the DNA sequence. The table records around 85,000 clones, around nine tenths of them present only once. Between the trimmed V and J ends, which lost 4 bases and 3 bases, there was a span of 7 bases. Germline CDR1 and CDR2: SQVTM and ANQGSEA. The CDR3 loop spans 11 amino acids. The source material was peripheral blood. This chain uses TRBV29-1 with TRBJ2-7; D might be TRBD2 (5 bases). The sequence was obtained from a man aged 60 to 75 with acute or convalescent COVID-19. The CDR3 bases are TGCAGCGTTGGCGGACTCTACGAGCAGTACTTC. It yields the protein CSVGGLYEQYF.